This entry lists 21 T cell receptor beta chains sequenced from one sample in a study of early T cells in non-severe SARS-CoV-2 infection. TCRdb re-derived calls from the 5' RACE reads in MiXCR, one entry per CDR3 protein. The profile shows tens of thousands of distinct CDR3 sequences, more than 5% of them singletons. The sequenced sample was whole blood. These receptors were collected from an adult who was a healthcare worker with PCR-confirmed SARS-CoV-2 infection or an uninfected control (not recorded which).

V is TRBV12-3 or TRBV12-4 and J is TRBJ2-3, with D possibly TRBD1 on 7 matching bases. The CDR3 consists of 13 residues. Trimming took off 5 bases at V and 6 bases at J, with 12 bases between the two ends. The CDR3 region is CASSPGGLDTQYF. The CDR3 DNA reads TGTGCCAGCAGTCCAGGGGGGCTGGATACGCAGTATTTT.

This clonotype was seen more than once but under ten times. The chain employs TRBV4-3 and TRBJ1-2; the match to TRBD1 covers 7 bases. The CDR3 covers 13 residues. Per the germline V gene, CDR1 is LGHNA and CDR2 is YSLEER. V gave up 3 bases and J gave up 7 bases; unmatched junction bases: 5. CDR3 coding DNA: TGCGCCAGCAGCCAGACACAGGGGCTTGGCTACACCTTC. Amino acid sequence: CASSQTQGLGYTF.

The chain carries TRBV6-5 and TRBJ2-5, with 7 bases aligning to TRBD1. V gave up 6 bases and J gave up 4 bases; unmatched junction bases: 8. The V gene's germline CDR1 is MNHEY and CDR2 SVGAGI. The CDR3 consists of 14 residues. In DNA form, the CDR3 reads TGTGCCAGCAGGCCGGACAGGCTTCGAGAGACCCAGTACTTC. This gives the protein CASRPDRLRETQYF.

Relative to its sample, this clonotype is medium-sized. The rearrangement links TRBV20-1 to TRBJ1-6; D gene uncertain. CDR1 DFQATT and CDR2 SNEGSKA come from the germline V gene (reference sequence). Trimming shortened V by 4 bases and J by 5 bases, and 9 bases separated the two germline ends. The CDR3 consists of 13 residues. CDR3 region: CSAIRDNNSPLHF. The CDR3 nucleotides are TGCAGTGCTATCCGGGATAATAATTCACCCCTCCACTTT.

This clonotype was observed at least ten times. The chain recombines TRBV5-1 with TRBJ1-2; D is undetermined. Deletions cut 4 bases from V and 3 bases from J, with 13 bases between. CDR1 is SGHRS, CDR2 YFSETQ, per germline. The CDR3 is 14 amino acids. CDR3 residues: CASSGPRRDYGYTF. The CDR3, as DNA: TGCGCCAGCAGCGGCCCCAGGCGAGACTATGGCTACACCTTC.

This clonotype was observed many times. The V and J genes are TRBV5-6 and TRBJ1-2; a possible D gene is TRBD1 (5 bases). CDR3 length: 15 amino acids. V dropped 3 bases and J dropped 8 bases, with 20 bases sitting between them. CDR1 and CDR2 from the germline V gene are SGHDT and YYEEEE. The CDR3 DNA is TGTGCCAGCAGCTCCCCACTTCAGGGTGTCGACGGCTACACCTTC. Translation: CASSSPLQGVDGYTF.

This clonotype was seen at least ten times. The chain employs TRBV7-2 and TRBJ2-5; 8 bases align to TRBD1. After removal of 3 bases from V and 5 bases from J, the junction contained 5 bases not matched to a gene. This CDR3 has 14 amino acids. Germline-derived CDR1 and CDR2 are SGHTA and FQGNSA. CDR3 in amino acids: CASSFNQGAETQYF. Written as DNA, the CDR3 is TGTGCCAGCAGCTTCAATCAGGGGGCTGAGACCCAGTACTTC.

This clonotype has a count of ten or more. V gene TRBV4-1 combines with J gene TRBJ2-1; 9 bases map to TRBD1. The CDR3 covers 15 residues. CDR1 is MGHRA and CDR2 is YSYEKL in the germline V gene. V trimming: 6 bases; J trimming: 6 bases; junction bases outside the gene matches: 9. CDR3 amino acids: CASREPGQGPNEQFF. For the CDR3, the DNA is TGCGCCAGCAGGGAACCGGGACAGGGACCCAATGAGCAGTTCTTC.

The table lists this clonotype with many counts. This chain uses TRBV6-2 or TRBV6-3 with TRBJ1-1; 10 nucleotides align to TRBD1. The J segment lost 4 bases and the V segment lost 5 bases, leaving 19 bases of the junction unmatched. From germline, CDR1 is MNHEY and CDR2 SVGEGT. This CDR3 is built from 19 residues. CDR3 region: CASSPLRSGTGVRSTEAFF. In DNA, the CDR3 is TGTGCCAGCAGTCCCCTTCGCTCCGGGACAGGGGTCCGAAGCACTGAAGCTTTCTTT.

The chain employs TRBV7-8 and TRBJ2-5; D gene ambiguous. The CDR3 is made up of 12 amino acids. Germline lookup yields CDR1 SGHVS and CDR2 FQNEAQ. The ends were cut back, 2 bases at V and 5 bases at J, with 6 bases in the middle. The CDR3 bases are TGTGCCAGCAGCTTATCCTTCGAGACCCAGTACTTC. Protein sequence: CASSLSFETQYF.

This clonotype was found many times. The chain has TRBV6-2 or TRBV6-3 and TRBJ2-7; D is undetermined. The germline V gene encodes CDR1 MNHEY and CDR2 SVGEGT. This CDR3 contains 13 residues. V was trimmed by 10 bases and J by 0 bases, leaving 13 bases between them. This CDR3 reads CATLRRNSYEQYF. The CDR3 coding sequence is TGTGCCACCCTACGGCGCAACTCCTACGAGCAGTACTTC.

There are a few counts of this clonotype. This chain connects TRBV5-1 to TRBJ2-3; D gene unclear. The CDR3 covers 16 residues. Germline loops: CDR1 SGHRS, CDR2 YFSETQ. Trimming left V 2 bases short and J 6 bases short, with 19 bases between. The CDR3 region has the DNA TGCGCCAGCAGCTTATCCGGCCTTGGAGATGGTGATACGCAGTATTTT. Residues: CASSLSGLGDGDTQYF.

This clonotype showed up many times. This rearrangement joins TRBV9 to TRBJ1-1; D unclear. This CDR3 has 15 amino acids. Germline CDR1 and CDR2: SGDLS and YYNGEE. Trimming removed 0 bases at V and 1 base at J, with 10 bases between. The chain's CDR3 is CASSVGWKANTEAFF. CDR3 sequence (DNA): TGTGCCAGCAGCGTAGGATGGAAAGCGAACACTGAAGCTTTCTTT.

This clonotype was seen at least ten times. V usage is TRBV6-6 and J usage is TRBJ1-1; D is unresolved. Trimming took off 5 bases at V and 0 bases at J, with 7 bases between the two ends. The CDR3 contains 13 residues. Germline V gene data show CDR1 as MNHNY and CDR2 as SVGAGI (reference sequence). CDR3 DNA: TGTGCCAGCAGTGGCAACCTGAACACTGAAGCTTTCTTT. Its translation: CASSGNLNTEAFF.

This clonotype has at least ten counts. The chain is built from TRBV6-5 and TRBJ2-2; perhaps D is TRBD1 or TRBD2 (5 bases each). The V end lost 0 bases, the J end lost 5 bases, and 13 bases lay between the germline ends. The germline gives CDR1 MNHEY, CDR2 SVGAGI. CDR3 size: 16 residues. This CDR3 is CASSYSSPGRTGELFF. CDR3 coding DNA: TGTGCCAGCAGTTACTCGAGTCCGGGACGGACCGGGGAGCTGTTTTTT.

This clonotype was found a few times. The V gene is TRBV29-1, the J gene TRBJ2-6; D assignment may be TRBD1 or TRBD2 (5 bases each). CDR1 and CDR2 (germline): SQVTM, ANQGSEA. V shed 4 bases and J shed 0 bases, with 10 bases lying between them. The CDR3 runs 15 residues. DNA of the CDR3: TGCAGCGTTGGGGACGTCAACTCTGGGGCCAACGTCCTGACTTTC. This sequence encodes CSVGDVNSGANVLTF.

In its sample, this clonotype was seen a few times. J is TRBJ1-2 and V is TRBV29-1; 7 bases are a match to TRBD1. Germline lookup yields CDR1 SQVTM and CDR2 ANQGSEA. The CDR3 runs to 11 residues. Losses at the gene ends were 6 bases for V and 8 bases for J; bases not matched to a gene: 6. CDR3 in DNA: TGCAGCGTCAGGACAGGTGAAGGCTACACCTTC. It is translated as CSVRTGEGYTF. The variable domain in full, completed from reference TRBV29-1 and TRBJ1-2, reads SAVISQKPSRDICQRGTSLTIQCQVDSQVTMMFWYRQQPGQSLTLIATANQGSEATYESGFVIDKFPISRPNLTFSTLTVSNMSPEDSSIYLCSVRTGEGYTFGSGTRLTVV.

This clonotype was detected many times. J is TRBJ1-1 and V is TRBV6-6, with D possibly being TRBD1 (5 bases). The CDR3 runs 14 residues. In germline, CDR1 is MNHNY, CDR2 SVGAGI (reference sequence). Trimming cost V 0 bases and J 2 bases, with 7 bases left between them. DNA of the CDR3: TGTGCCAGCAGTTACTCCGACAGCAACACTGAAGCTTTCTTT. Amino acids: CASSYSDSNTEAFF.

Many counts were recorded for this clonotype. V is TRBV6-6 and J is TRBJ2-3, with D unresolved. Trimming removed 5 bases from V and 6 bases from J, with 18 bases in between. The CDR3 loop spans 15 amino acids. Germline lookup yields CDR1 MNHNY and CDR2 SVGAGI (reference sequence). The CDR3 coding sequence is TGTGCCAGCAGTCCCTTAAAGACCCGTCCGGATACGCAGTATTTT. This gives the protein CASSPLKTRPDTQYF.

For this clonotype: This may be a read error, as it is one base from a much larger clone. A read error is likely, as this CDR3 ends without the conserved phenylalanine or tryptophan. The rearrangement uses TRBV20-1 and TRBJ2-2, with 7 bases identical to TRBD2. Germline-derived CDR1 and CDR2 are DFQATT and SNEGSKA (reference sequence). This CDR3 spans 14 amino acids. Trimming cost V 6 bases and J 4 bases; bases outside gene matches: 8. The CDR3 sequence is CSARPSGLTGELFL. CDR3 nucleotides: TGCAGTGCGAGGCCTAGCGGCCTCACCGGGGAGCTGTTTCTT.

This clonotype came up many times. This rearrangement joins TRBV4-2 to TRBJ1-3; perhaps TRBD1 as D (5 bases). The CDR3 is made up of 16 amino acids. Looked up from germline, CDR1 is LGHNA and CDR2 is YNFKEQ. Trimming removed 5 bases at V and 2 bases at J, with 16 bases between. The CDR3 nucleotides are TGTGCCAGCAGCTCCGGCGGGGGTAGGGCTGGAAACACCATATATTTT. It translates to CASSSGGGRAGNTIYF.